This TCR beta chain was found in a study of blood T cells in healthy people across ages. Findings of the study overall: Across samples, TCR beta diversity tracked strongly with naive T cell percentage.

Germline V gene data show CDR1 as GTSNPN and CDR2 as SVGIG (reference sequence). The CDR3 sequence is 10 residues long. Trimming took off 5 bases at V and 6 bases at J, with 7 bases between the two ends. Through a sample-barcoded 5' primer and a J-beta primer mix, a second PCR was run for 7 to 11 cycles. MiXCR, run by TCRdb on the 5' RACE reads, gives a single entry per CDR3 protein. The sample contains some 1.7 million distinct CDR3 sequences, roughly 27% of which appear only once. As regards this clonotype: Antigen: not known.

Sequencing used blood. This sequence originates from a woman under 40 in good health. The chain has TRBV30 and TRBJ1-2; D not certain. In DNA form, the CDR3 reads TGTGCCTGGTATTTACATGGCTACACCTTC. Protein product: CAWYLHGYTF.